This T cell receptor beta chain was sequenced in a study of blood T cells in healthy people across ages. Broader study findings: Donors of long life had a larger count of naive CD4+ cells and greater diversity than aged donors. The study could not conclusively compare naive and antigen-experienced cells, given its unsorted PBMCs.

Germline CDR1 and CDR2: SQVTM and ANQGSEA. V was clipped by 7 bases and J by 4 bases, with 14 bases between them. The CDR3 sequence is 13 residues long. Note on this clonotype: Its antigen remains unknown.

A second PCR, run for about 6 to 11 cycles, used a sample-barcoded 5' primer plus a J-beta primer mix. Each sample provided no less than 2.5 million CDR3-containing paired-end reads. One entry per CDR3 protein results from TCRdb running MiXCR on the 5' RACE reads. This sample has around 1,000,000 distinct CDR3 sequences, with 20% to 25% found just once. This same sample was also taken into another study, of T cells of mothers and their children. That source reports: Sequencing revealed no T cell clones that were persistent and microchimeric.

The sequenced sample consisted of blood. The TCR originated in a girl aged 2 to 10 in good health. This chain connects TRBV29-1 to TRBJ2-1; D not certain. The CDR3 sequence is CSADPLGYNEQFF. CDR3 DNA: TGCAGCGCGGACCCACTCGGGTACAATGAGCAGTTCTTC.